The 13 T cell receptor beta chains below all came from one sample that was sequenced in a study of CD8 T cells in Susac syndrome (dated by TCRdb to the late 2010s). Libraries were constructed by the immunoSEQ multiplex PCR assay. RNA was extracted using the RNeasy kit, and about 0.45 to 1 ug of the RNA was reverse transcribed with random hexamers. Using fastp at Q25 and MiXCR, TCRdb reprocessed the public reads and kept productive beta chains. CDR3 protein sequences are deduplicated, and each keeps its most common genes and DNA. The sample table records about 300,000 distinct CDR3 sequences; 92% of these occur just once. The biggest ten clones account for less than 0.08% of the sample. Sequencing was done on a sample of CD4+ T cells from PBMCs. The source of these receptors is a human donor with multiple sclerosis.

The gene calls are TRBV20-1 and TRBJ2-1, with D possibly called TRBD1 or TRBD2 (5 bases each). This CDR3 region has 14 residues. CDR1 DFQATT and CDR2 SNEGSKA come from the germline V gene (reference sequence). The ends were cut back, 3 bases at V and 0 bases at J, with 9 bases in the middle. The CDR3 here is CSASEGSSYNEQFF. CDR3 sequence (DNA): TGCAGTGCTAGTGAGGGGTCCTCCTACAATGAGCAGTTCTTC.

The J gene is TRBJ1-5, the V gene TRBV19; no reliable D call. Germline V gene sequence: CDR1 LNHDA, CDR2 SQIVND (reference sequence). Trimming took off 6 bases at V and 4 bases at J, with 19 bases between the two ends. The CDR3 sequence is 16 residues long. CDR3 bases: TGTGCCAGTAGGGGATCTCTAGGGCTAGCAAATCAGCCCCAGCATTTT. Translation: CASRGSLGLANQPQHF.

This chain links TRBV6-1 with TRBJ2-1; the match to TRBD2 covers 8 bases. The V gene end was trimmed by 2 bases and the J gene end by 12 bases; junction bases not matched to a gene: 15. The germline CDR1 and CDR2 sequences are MNHNS and SASEGT. The CDR3 loop spans 16 amino acids. The CDR3 protein is CASSELDVGLGVRQFF. Here the CDR3 DNA reads TGTGCCAGCAGTGAATTAGACGTGGGACTAGGCGTAAGGCAGTTCTTC.

This clonotype was counted only a few times. V usage is TRBV7-9 and J usage is TRBJ2-1, with D hard to call. CDR1 and CDR2 (germline): SEHNR, FQNEAQ (reference sequence). Trimming stripped 1 base from V and 7 bases from J, with 8 bases between. This CDR3 region has 13 residues. The CDR3 coding sequence is TGTGCCAGCAGCTTAGATTGGGGTAATGAGCAGTTCTTC. This sequence encodes CASSLDWGNEQFF.

This chain connects TRBV28 to TRBJ1-2; weak D call: TRBD1 (6 bases). CDR1 is MDHEN, CDR2 SYDVKM, per germline. The CDR3 is 13 amino acids. V lost 5 bases, J lost 7 bases, and 14 bases lay in between. In DNA form, the CDR3 reads TGTGCCAGCAGTCGTGGTGGGGGCCCTGGCTACACCTTC. Its protein is CASSRGGGPGYTF.

The genes are TRBV19 and TRBJ2-1; 8 nucleotides line up with TRBD2. J lost 4 bases, V lost 6 bases, and 5 bases had no gene match. Germline CDR1 is LNHDA and CDR2 is SQIVND (reference sequence). The CDR3 spans 14 residues. CDR3 in amino acids: CASSDSGKYNEQFF. As DNA, the CDR3 is TGTGCCAGTAGCGATAGCGGGAAGTACAATGAGCAGTTCTTC.

V gene TRBV6-5 combines with J gene TRBJ2-3; maybe TRBD1 (5 bases). The ends were cut back, 0 bases at V and 2 bases at J, with 6 bases in the middle. The germline CDR1 and CDR2 sequences are MNHEY and SVGAGI. The CDR3 is 14 residues long. DNA for the CDR3: TGTGCCAGCAGTTACTCGACAGCCACAGATACGCAGTATTTT. It encodes CASSYSTATDTQYF.

The chain links TRBV3-1 to TRBJ1-2; D is possibly TRBD1 (5 bases). The CDR3 has 16 residues. Trimming removed 0 bases at V and 4 bases at J, with 15 bases between. Germline V gene sequence: CDR1 LGHDT, CDR2 YNNKEL (reference sequence). The DNA of the CDR3 is TGTGCCAGCAGCCAAGAAAGGCAGATAGGGACCTATGGCTACACCTTC. Protein product: CASSQERQIGTYGYTF.

There are a few counts of this clonotype. V gene TRBV6-1 combines with J gene TRBJ2-7, with a possible D match to TRBD1 (6 bases). V was clipped by 7 bases and J by 2 bases, with 12 bases between them. The CDR3 is 13 amino acids. Looked up from germline, CDR1 is MNHNS and CDR2 is SASEGT. CDR3: CASTPGQTYEQYF. Here the CDR3 DNA reads TGTGCCAGCACACCAGGACAGACCTACGAGCAGTACTTC.

The table lists this clonotype with a count of one. The chain couples TRBV25-1 to TRBJ2-2; 12 nucleotides align to TRBD1. Germline CDR1 reads MGHDK; CDR2 reads SYGVNS. CDR3 length equals 15 residues. The trim removed 4 bases at V and 6 bases at J, leaving 3 bases unmatched. CDR3 loop: CASSGDRGQAGELFF. The DNA for the CDR3 is TGTGCCAGCAGTGGGGACAGGGGGCAGGCCGGGGAGCTGTTTTTT.

V and J are TRBV5-1 and TRBJ2-1; possibly TRBD2 for D (6 bases). This CDR3 is built from 15 residues. Germline V gives CDR1 SGHRS, CDR2 YFSETQ. The germline V and J ends were trimmed by 6 bases and 4 bases, with 17 bases remaining between them. The CDR3 DNA is TGCGCCAGCACCCGTGGGGGGATAGCTTACAATGAGCAGTTCTTC. As protein: CASTRGGIAYNEQFF.

This chain joins TRBV29-1 and TRBJ1-2; 8 positions agree with TRBD1. The CDR3 runs 14 residues. The V gene's germline CDR1 is SQVTM and CDR2 ANQGSEA. J lost 8 bases, V lost 8 bases, and 16 bases had no gene match. Here the CDR3 DNA reads TGCAGCACCCAAAGACAGGGGTTAGTTGGAGGCTACACCTTC. This translates into CSTQRQGLVGGYTF.

The J gene is TRBJ2-1, the V gene TRBV24-1; D not resolved. V shed 4 bases and J shed 2 bases, with 11 bases lying between them. The germline CDR1 and CDR2 sequences are KGHDR and SFDVKD. The CDR3 is 15 amino acids. The DNA of the CDR3 is TGTGCCACCAGTGACCGACAAAGCACCTACAATGAGCAGTTCTTC. Translated, it gives CATSDRQSTYNEQFF.